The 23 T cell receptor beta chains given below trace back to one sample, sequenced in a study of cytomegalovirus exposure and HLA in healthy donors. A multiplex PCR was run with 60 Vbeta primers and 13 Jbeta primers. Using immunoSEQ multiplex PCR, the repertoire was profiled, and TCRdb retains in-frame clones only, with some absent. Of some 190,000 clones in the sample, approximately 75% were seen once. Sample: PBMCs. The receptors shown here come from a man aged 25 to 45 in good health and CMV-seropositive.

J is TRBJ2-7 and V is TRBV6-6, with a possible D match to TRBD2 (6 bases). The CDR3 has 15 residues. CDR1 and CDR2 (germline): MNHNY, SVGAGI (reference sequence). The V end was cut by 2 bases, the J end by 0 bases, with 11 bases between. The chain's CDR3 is CASSYALGSSYEQYF. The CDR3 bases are TGTGCCAGCAGTTACGCACTCGGGAGCTCCTACGAGCAGTACTTC.

The CDR3 spells CASSSFYEQYF. For the CDR3, the DNA is TGTGCCAGCAGTTCTTTCTACGAGCAGTACTTC. The chain recombines TRBV6-5 with TRBJ2-7; D call uncertain. CDR3 length: 11 amino acids. In germline, CDR1 is MNHEY, CDR2 SVGAGI. Between the trimmed V and J ends, which lost 4 bases and 3 bases, there was a span of 4 bases.

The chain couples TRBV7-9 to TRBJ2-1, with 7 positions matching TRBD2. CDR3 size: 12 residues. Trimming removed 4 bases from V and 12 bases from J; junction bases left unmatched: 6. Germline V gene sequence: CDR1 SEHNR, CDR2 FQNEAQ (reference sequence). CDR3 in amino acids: CASSSSSGRQFF. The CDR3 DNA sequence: TGTGCCAGCAGCTCCTCTAGCGGTAGGCAGTTCTTC.

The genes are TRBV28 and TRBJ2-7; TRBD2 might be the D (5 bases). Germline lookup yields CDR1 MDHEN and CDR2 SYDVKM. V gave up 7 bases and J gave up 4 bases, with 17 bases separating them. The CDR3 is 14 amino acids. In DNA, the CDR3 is TGTGCCAGCACCCCTAGGTCGGGGAGATACGAGCAGTACTTC. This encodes CASTPRSGRYEQYF.

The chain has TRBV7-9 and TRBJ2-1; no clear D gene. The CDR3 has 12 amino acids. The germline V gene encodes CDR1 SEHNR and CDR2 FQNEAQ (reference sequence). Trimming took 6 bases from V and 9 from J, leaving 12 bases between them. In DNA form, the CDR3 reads TGTGCCAGCAGACTCCAAGGCGGTGAGCAGTTCTTC. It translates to CASRLQGGEQFF.

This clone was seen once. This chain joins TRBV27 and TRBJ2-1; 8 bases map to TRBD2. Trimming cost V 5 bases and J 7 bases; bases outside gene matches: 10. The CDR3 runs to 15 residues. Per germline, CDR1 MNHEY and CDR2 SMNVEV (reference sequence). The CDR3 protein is CASSPQRGRPNEQFF. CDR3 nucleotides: TGTGCCAGCAGTCCCCAGCGGGGGCGCCCGAATGAGCAGTTCTTC.

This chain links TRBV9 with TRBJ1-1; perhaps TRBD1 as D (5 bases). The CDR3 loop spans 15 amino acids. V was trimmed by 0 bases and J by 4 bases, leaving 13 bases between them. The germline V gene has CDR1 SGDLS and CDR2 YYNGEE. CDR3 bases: TGTGCCAGCAGCGTAGATGGACAAAGGGGCACTGAAGCTTTCTTT. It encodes CASSVDGQRGTEAFF.

For the CDR3, the DNA is TGTGCCAGCAGCTTAGGGGACAGGCCTGGAGAAGCTTTCTTT. Translating gives CASSLGDRPGEAFF. The chain is built from TRBV7-3 and TRBJ1-1; 8 bases line up with TRBD1. J lost 8 bases, V lost 2 bases, and 7 bases had no gene match. Germline CDR1 and CDR2: SGHTA and FQGTGA. This CDR3 contains 14 residues.

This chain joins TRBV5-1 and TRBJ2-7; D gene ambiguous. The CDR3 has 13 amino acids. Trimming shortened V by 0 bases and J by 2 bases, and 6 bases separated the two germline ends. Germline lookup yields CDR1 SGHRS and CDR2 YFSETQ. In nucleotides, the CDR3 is TGCGCCAGCAGCTTGGGGCCAACCTACGAGCAGTACTTC. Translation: CASSLGPTYEQYF. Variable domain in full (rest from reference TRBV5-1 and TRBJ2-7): KAGVTQTPRYLIKTRGQQVTLSCSPISGHRSVSWYQQTPGQGLQFLFEYFSETQRNKGNFPGRFSGRQFSNSRSEMNVSTLELGDSALYLCASSLGPTYEQYFGPGTRLTVT.

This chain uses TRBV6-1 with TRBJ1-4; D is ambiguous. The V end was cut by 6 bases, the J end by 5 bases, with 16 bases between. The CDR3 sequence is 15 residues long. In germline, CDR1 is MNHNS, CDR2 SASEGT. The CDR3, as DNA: TGTGCCAGCAGGCGGACGGAGGTTAGAAATGAAAAACTGTTTTTT. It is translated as CASRRTEVRNEKLFF.

The CDR3 DNA follows: TGTGCCATCAGTGAAGGGGAAAACGAGCAGTACTTC. It encodes CAISEGENEQYF. The chain employs TRBV10-3 and TRBJ2-7, with D perhaps matching TRBD1 (5 bases). Germline assignment: CDR1 ENHRY and CDR2 SYGVKD. The CDR3 extends over 12 amino acids. Trimming left V 3 bases short and J 5 bases short, with 8 bases between.

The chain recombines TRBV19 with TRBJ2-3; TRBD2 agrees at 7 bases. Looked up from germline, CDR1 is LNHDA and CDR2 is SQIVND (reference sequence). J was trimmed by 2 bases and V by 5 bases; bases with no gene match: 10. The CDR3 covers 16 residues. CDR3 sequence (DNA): TGTGCCAGTAGTGCGCGGGGGTTTTCCGTCACAGATACGCAGTATTTT. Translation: CASSARGFSVTDTQYF.

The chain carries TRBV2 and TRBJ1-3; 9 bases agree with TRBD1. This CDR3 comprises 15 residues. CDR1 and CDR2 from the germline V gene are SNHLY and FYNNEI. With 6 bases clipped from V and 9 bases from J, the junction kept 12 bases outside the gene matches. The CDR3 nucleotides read TGTGCCAGCAGCGCACCCACAGGGGGCGGGAGCACCATATATTTT. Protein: CASSAPTGGGSTIYF.

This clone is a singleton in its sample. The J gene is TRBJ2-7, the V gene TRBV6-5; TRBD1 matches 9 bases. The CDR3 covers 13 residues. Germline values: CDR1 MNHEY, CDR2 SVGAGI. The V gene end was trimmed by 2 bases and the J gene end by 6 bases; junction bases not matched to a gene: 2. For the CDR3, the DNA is TGTGCCAGCAGTTACGGACAGGGGAGCGAGCAGTACTTC. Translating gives CASSYGQGSEQYF.

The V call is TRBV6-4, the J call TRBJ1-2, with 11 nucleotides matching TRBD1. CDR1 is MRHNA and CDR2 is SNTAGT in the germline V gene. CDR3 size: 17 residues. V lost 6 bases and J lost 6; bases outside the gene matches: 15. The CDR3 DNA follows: TGTGCCAGCAGACCCCTCCGGGACAGGGGGAAGGGGGATGGCTACACCTTC. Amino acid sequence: CASRPLRDRGKGDGYTF.

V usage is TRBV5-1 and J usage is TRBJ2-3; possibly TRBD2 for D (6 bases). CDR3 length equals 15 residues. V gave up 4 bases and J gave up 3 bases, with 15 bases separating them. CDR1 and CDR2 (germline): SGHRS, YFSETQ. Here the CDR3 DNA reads TGCGCCAGCAGCCCACGGAGGGTTTTAACAGATACGCAGTATTTT. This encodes CASSPRRVLTDTQYF. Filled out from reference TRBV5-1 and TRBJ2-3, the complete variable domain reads KAGVTQTPRYLIKTRGQQVTLSCSPISGHRSVSWYQQTPGQGLQFLFEYFSETQRNKGNFPGRFSGRQFSNSRSEMNVSTLELGDSALYLCASSPRRVLTDTQYFGPGTRLTVL.

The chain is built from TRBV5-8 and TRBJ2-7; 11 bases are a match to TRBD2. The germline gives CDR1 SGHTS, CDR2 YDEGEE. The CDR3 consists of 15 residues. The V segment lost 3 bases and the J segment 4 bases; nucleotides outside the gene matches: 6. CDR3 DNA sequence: TGTGCCAGCAGCTCAAGACTAGCGGGGACGTACGAGCAGTACTTC. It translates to CASSSRLAGTYEQYF. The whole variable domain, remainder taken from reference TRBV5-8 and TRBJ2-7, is EAGVTQSPTHLIKTRGQQATLRCSPISGHTSVYWYQQALGLGLQFLLWYDEGEERNRGNFPPRFSGRQFPNYSSELNVNALELEDSALYLCASSSRLAGTYEQYFGPGTRLTVT.

DNA of the CDR3: TGTGCCTGGAGTGTACAGGACGGAGAGACCCAGTACTTC. Translated, it gives CAWSVQDGETQYF. The chain uses TRBV30 and TRBJ2-5, with D possibly TRBD1 on 5 matching bases. The CDR3 has 13 residues. Germline V lookup: CDR1 GTSNPN, CDR2 SVGIG (reference sequence). V was pared by 0 bases and J by 4 bases, with 9 bases between.

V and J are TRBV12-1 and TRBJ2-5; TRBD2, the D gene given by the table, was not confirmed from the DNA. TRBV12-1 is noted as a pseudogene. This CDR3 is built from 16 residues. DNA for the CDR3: TGTGCCAGCAGCTCCTTAGCGGGAGGGCCCGGAGAGACCCAGTACTTC. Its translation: CASSSLAGGPGETQYF.

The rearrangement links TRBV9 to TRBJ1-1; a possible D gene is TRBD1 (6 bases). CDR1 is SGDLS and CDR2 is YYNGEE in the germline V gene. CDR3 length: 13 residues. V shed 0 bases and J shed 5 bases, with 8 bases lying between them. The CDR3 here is CASSVEGETEAFF. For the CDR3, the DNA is TGTGCCAGCAGCGTAGAGGGGGAAACTGAAGCTTTCTTT.

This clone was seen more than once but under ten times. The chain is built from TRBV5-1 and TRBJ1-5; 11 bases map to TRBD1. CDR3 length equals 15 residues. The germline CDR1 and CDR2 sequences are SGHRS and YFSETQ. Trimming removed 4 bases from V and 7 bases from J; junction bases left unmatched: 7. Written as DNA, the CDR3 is TGCGCCAGCAGCCGCGGACAGGGGGCCGGGCAGCCCCAGCATTTT. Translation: CASSRGQGAGQPQHF.

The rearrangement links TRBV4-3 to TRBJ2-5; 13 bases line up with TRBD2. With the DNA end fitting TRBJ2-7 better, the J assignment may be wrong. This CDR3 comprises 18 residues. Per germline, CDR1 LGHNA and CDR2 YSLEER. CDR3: CASSRKTGTSGERYEQYF. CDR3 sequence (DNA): TGCGCCAGCAGCCGAAAAACCGGGACTAGCGGGGAGAGGTACGAGCAGTACTTC.

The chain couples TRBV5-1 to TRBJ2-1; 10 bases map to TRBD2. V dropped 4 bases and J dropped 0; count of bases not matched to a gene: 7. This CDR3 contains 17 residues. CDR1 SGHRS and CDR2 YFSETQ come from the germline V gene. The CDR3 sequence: CASSGRTSGRSYNEQFF. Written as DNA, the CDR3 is TGCGCCAGCAGCGGACGGACTAGCGGACGCTCCTACAATGAGCAGTTCTTC. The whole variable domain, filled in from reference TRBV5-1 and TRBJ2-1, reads KAGVTQTPRYLIKTRGQQVTLSCSPISGHRSVSWYQQTPGQGLQFLFEYFSETQRNKGNFPGRFSGRQFSNSRSEMNVSTLELGDSALYLCASSGRTSGRSYNEQFFGPGTRLTVL.